This T cell receptor beta chain is from a study of blood T cells in healthy people across ages. Per germline, CDR1 LNHNV and CDR2 YYDKDF (reference sequence). The CDR3 loop spans 14 amino acids. Trimming cost V 0 bases and J 7 bases, with 12 bases left between them. A second PCR, run for about 7 to 11 cycles, used a sample-barcoded 5' primer plus a J-beta primer mix. TCRdb re-called the 5' RACE reads with MiXCR, one entry per CDR3 protein. The sample comprises 540,000 or so distinct CDR3 sequences, around half of which are singletons, and 20% to 25% rests with the top ten. The sequence was obtained from an elderly man in good health. The specimen was blood. The chain combines TRBV15 with TRBJ1-1; the D is unclear. The CDR3 protein is CATSRDPPRGEAFF. The DNA for the CDR3 is TGTGCCACCAGCAGAGACCCACCCAGAGGTGAAGCTTTCTTT.